The 24 T cell receptor beta chains listed next were all sequenced from one sample in a study of T cells in Graves' hyperthyroidism and ophthalmopathy. Amplified TCR beta CDR3 regions came from RNA transcripts. First-round RT-PCR of the TCR CDR3 relied on the HTBI primer set. MiXCR, run by TCRdb on the multiplex PCR reads, gives a single entry per CDR3 protein. Seen here are a few hundred thousand distinct CDR3 sequences, around 15% observed once, and the top ten hold 15% to 20%. Sequenced sample: blood. The source of these receptors is a woman in her twenties or thirties with Graves' ophthalmopathy.

This clonotype has at least ten counts. The chain carries TRBV2 and TRBJ2-1, with TRBD1 as a possible D gene (6 bases). This CDR3 has 11 amino acids. Germline V gene data show CDR1 as SNHLY and CDR2 as FYNNEI. Trimming left V 7 bases short and J 11 bases short, with 12 bases between. For the CDR3, the DNA is TGTGCCAGCACAGGGGCGAGGCAGCAGTTCTTC. It translates to CASTGARQQFF.

Regarding this clonotype: A much more abundant neighbour one base away suggests this may be a read error. The chain employs TRBV6-1 and TRBJ2-1; a possible D gene is TRBD2 (5 bases). This CDR3 spans 16 amino acids. V lost 2 bases and J lost 14, with 25 bases in between. The germline gives CDR1 MNHNS, CDR2 SASEGT. In nucleotides, the CDR3 is TGTGCCAGCAGTGAAATTCCCGGGATAGGTTACCTTGGAGAGTTCTTC. It encodes CASSEIPGIGYLGEFF.

This clonotype has ten or more counts. The chain has TRBV28 and TRBJ1-5, with D possibly being TRBD1 (6 bases). Trimming cost V 10 bases and J 4 bases, with 14 bases left between them. The germline CDR1 and CDR2 sequences are MDHEN and SYDVKM. CDR3 length: 13 amino acids. The CDR3 DNA sequence: TGTGCCACGACGGCAGGGGTAAATCAGCCCCAGCATTTT. Protein: CATTAGVNQPQHF. Based on the CDR3 plus reference TRBV28 and TRBJ1-5, the full variable domain is DVKVTQSSRYLVKRTGEKVFLECVQDMDHENMFWYRQDPGLGLRLIYFSYDVKMKEKGDIPEGYSVSREKKERFSLILESASTNQTSMYLCATTAGVNQPQHFGDGTRLSIL.

As for this clonotype: Possible read error: a much larger clone is one base away. The chain uses TRBV2 and TRBJ2-7; 7 nucleotides match TRBD1. Germline trimming cut 6 bases from V and 5 bases from J; bases unmatched to any gene: 4. CDR1 and CDR2 from the germline V gene are SNHLY and FYNNEI. The CDR3 has 12 amino acids. The CDR3 region has the DNA TGTGCCAGCAGGGGACAGTTCCACGAGCAGTACTTC. This gives the protein CASRGQFHEQYF.

This clonotype was observed many times. CDR3 in amino acids: CSARGQGNHNEQFF. The CDR3 DNA is TGCAGTGCTAGGGGACAGGGGAACCACAATGAGCAGTTCTTC. The genes are TRBV20-1 and TRBJ2-1; 10 bases are shared with TRBD1. V dropped 3 bases and J dropped 5; count of bases not matched to a gene: 4. The germline CDR1 and CDR2 sequences are DFQATT and SNEGSKA (reference sequence). The CDR3 extends over 14 amino acids.

This clonotype was counted a few times. The chain couples TRBV15 to TRBJ2-3; the D gene is possibly TRBD2 (5 bases). Trimming shortened V by 3 bases and J by 0 bases, and 10 bases separated the two germline ends. The CDR3 extends over 15 amino acids. In germline, CDR1 is LNHNV, CDR2 YYDKDF (reference sequence). The CDR3 region is CATSSSGMSTDTQYF. The CDR3 coding sequence is TGTGCCACCAGCAGCTCGGGGATGAGCACAGATACGCAGTATTTT.

This clonotype has more than one count but fewer than ten. This chain links TRBV6-1 with TRBJ2-4; no clear D gene. The CDR3 sequence is 15 residues long. Germline-derived CDR1 and CDR2 are MNHNS and SASEGT. Deletions cut 2 bases from V and 0 bases from J, with 8 bases between. DNA for the CDR3: TGTGCCAGCAGTGAACGTTGGGGAGCCAAAAACATTCAGTACTTC. The encoded protein is CASSERWGAKNIQYF.

This clonotype was seen repeatedly, ten times or more. This sequence joins TRBV3-1 and TRBJ2-1; D gene ambiguous. Trimming removed 1 base from V and 2 bases from J, with 15 bases in between. The CDR3 is made up of 17 amino acids. Germline CDR1 reads LGHDT; CDR2 reads YNNKEL (reference sequence). DNA of the CDR3: TGTGCCAGCAGCCAAGGTGGACCTTTTAGGGCCTACAATGAGCAGTTCTTC. Translation: CASSQGGPFRAYNEQFF.

This clonotype was seen a few times. With a much larger clone just one base away, this may be a read error. J is TRBJ2-1 and V is TRBV12-3 or TRBV12-4; a weak D match, TRBD1 (6 bases). The germline V and J ends were trimmed by 6 bases and 9 bases, with 18 bases remaining between them. The CDR3 is 14 amino acids. CDR3 region: CASRPGQASSEQFF. CDR3 DNA sequence: TGTGCCAGCAGACCGGGACAAGCTTCGAGTGAGCAGTTCTTC.

Only a few counts were recorded for this clonotype. The chain combines TRBV6-1 with TRBJ2-3, with 10 bases lining up with TRBD2. Trimming at V came to 6 bases and at J to 3 bases, leaving 3 bases not matched to a gene. Germline CDR1 reads MNHNS; CDR2 reads SASEGT. The CDR3 is 14 amino acids. The chain's CDR3 is CASRASGGTDTQYF. The CDR3 nucleotides are TGTGCCAGCAGGGCTAGCGGGGGTACAGATACGCAGTATTTT.

This clonotype was observed many times. The chain uses TRBV18 and TRBJ2-3; no clear D gene. Trimming took 2 bases from V and 5 from J, leaving 8 bases between them. Germline-derived CDR1 and CDR2 are KGHSH and LQKENI. The CDR3 is 13 residues long. The CDR3 loop is CASSPITRDTQYF. The CDR3 DNA follows: TGTGCCAGCTCACCAATTACAAGAGATACGCAGTATTTT.

This clonotype was seen repeatedly, ten times or more. The chain joins TRBV12-3 or TRBV12-4 to TRBJ2-1, with D unresolved. With 6 bases removed from V and 8 bases from J, the gap between germline ends came to 23 bases. The CDR3 totals 16 residues. The CDR3 region is CASRSTSRRIFDEQFF. The CDR3 coding sequence is TGTGCCAGCAGATCGACCTCAAGGCGCATCTTCGATGAGCAGTTCTTC.

This clonotype came up many times. The chain employs TRBV4-1 and TRBJ2-5; TRBD2 might be the D (6 bases). The CDR3 is 15 residues long. Germline V gene sequence: CDR1 MGHRA, CDR2 YSYEKL. The V gene lost 2 bases and the J gene lost 5 bases, with 15 bases spanning the gap. This CDR3 reads CASSQNDLGGETQYF. In nucleotides, the CDR3 is TGCGCCAGCAGCCAAAATGACCTCGGAGGGGAGACCCAGTACTTC.

In this sample, this clonotype turned up many times. CDR3 in DNA: TGCAGTGCTCGGCCACGGGGCGCCGTAAGGGAAAAACTGTTTTTT. Translation: CSARPRGAVREKLFF. V usage is TRBV20-1 and J usage is TRBJ1-4; the D gene is possibly TRBD1 (5 bases). Germline V gives CDR1 DFQATT, CDR2 SNEGSKA (reference sequence). This CDR3 has 15 residues. The V end lost 5 bases, the J end lost 8 bases, and 21 bases lay between the germline ends.

In this sample, this clonotype turned up a few times. The V and J genes are TRBV19 and TRBJ2-1, with D possibly being TRBD1 or TRBD2 (6 bases each). CDR3 length: 17 amino acids. Trimming shortened V by 5 bases and J by 0 bases, and 17 bases separated the two germline ends. In germline, CDR1 is LNHDA, CDR2 SQIVND (reference sequence). CDR3 coding DNA: TGTGCCAGTAGTGGAGGGAGAACAGGGAGCTCCTACAATGAGCAGTTCTTC. Translation gives CASSGGRTGSSYNEQFF.

This clonotype was observed many times. The chain joins TRBV27 to TRBJ1-4; unclear D gene. Germline-derived CDR1 and CDR2 are MNHEY and SMNVEV (reference sequence). The CDR3 consists of 14 residues. The ends were cut back, 5 bases at V and 6 bases at J, with 13 bases in the middle. The CDR3 is CASSQDPSDEKLFF. In DNA form, the CDR3 reads TGTGCCAGCAGTCAGGACCCCTCGGATGAAAAACTGTTTTTT.

There are many counts of this clonotype. The chain links TRBV29-1 to TRBJ1-2; D remains unclear. V lost 4 bases and J 5 bases, leaving 14 bases between the germline ends. The CDR3 covers 13 residues. Germline V gene sequence: CDR1 SQVTM, CDR2 ANQGSEA. DNA of the CDR3: TGCAGCGTTGGATCCCCGGGCACATATGGCTACACCTTC. It specifies CSVGSPGTYGYTF.

The V call is TRBV11-2, the J call TRBJ2-1; D perhaps matches TRBD1 (5 bases). The CDR3 totals 16 residues. Germline V gene lookup returns CDR1 SGHAT and CDR2 FQNNGV. With 5 bases removed from V and 0 bases from J, the gap between germline ends came to 14 bases. The CDR3 DNA is TGTGCCAGCAGCATAGGCAGGGCGCCCTCCTACAATGAGCAGTTCTTC. Amino acid sequence: CASSIGRAPSYNEQFF. The full variable domain, in which reference TRBV11-2 and TRBJ2-1 provide the parts outside the CDR3, is EAGVAQSPRYKIIEKRQSVAFWCNPISGHATLYWYQQILGQGPKLLIQFQNNGVVDDSQLPKDRFSAERLKGVDSTLKIQPAKLEDSAVYLCASSIGRAPSYNEQFFGPGTRLTVL.

This clonotype has at least ten counts. J is TRBJ2-7 and V is TRBV6-1, with TRBD1 as a possible D gene (6 bases). The CDR3 contains 15 residues. In germline, CDR1 is MNHNS, CDR2 SASEGT. With 6 bases removed from V and 4 bases from J, the gap between germline ends came to 19 bases. CDR3 DNA: TGTGCCAGCAGAAAAAACATACAGGGAATGTACGAGCAGTACTTC. It encodes CASRKNIQGMYEQYF.

This clonotype was found many times. The CDR3 sequence: CSARGDGSNQPQHF. The CDR3 DNA reads as TGCAGTGCTAGGGGGGACGGTAGCAATCAGCCCCAGCATTTT. The J gene is TRBJ1-5, the V gene TRBV20-1; TRBD1 is a possible D gene (5 bases). The CDR3 length is 14 residues. Trimming shortened V by 3 bases and J by 0 bases, and 9 bases separated the two germline ends. Germline V gene data show CDR1 as DFQATT and CDR2 as SNEGSKA (reference sequence).

This clonotype showed up just a few times. This chain joins TRBV7-9 and TRBJ2-5; unclear D gene. The CDR3 is 12 residues long. Trimming pared 1 base from V and 9 bases from J, leaving 9 bases between. CDR1 is SEHNR and CDR2 is FQNEAQ in the germline V gene (reference sequence). The CDR3 coding sequence is TGTGCCAGCAGCTTAGAGGTCAGCTCCCAGTACTTC. Residues: CASSLEVSSQYF. Full variable domain (rest looked up from reference TRBV7-9 and TRBJ2-5): DTGVSQNPRHKITKRGQNVTFRCDPISEHNRLYWYRQTLGQGPEFLTYFQNEAQLEKSRLLSDRFSAERPKGSFSTLEIQRTEQGDSAMYLCASSLEVSSQYFGPGTRLLVL.

The chain employs TRBV24-1 and TRBJ2-7; weak D call: TRBD2 (6 bases). The V and J ends lost 0 bases and 0 bases respectively, with 8 bases between them. Germline V gene sequence: CDR1 KGHDR, CDR2 SFDVKD. This CDR3 is built from 15 residues. The CDR3 nucleotides are TGTGCCACCAGTGATTTGCCTAGCGTCTCCTACGAGCAGTACTTC. Encoded protein: CATSDLPSVSYEQYF.

This rearrangement joins TRBV6-2 or TRBV6-3 to TRBJ1-5; D might be TRBD1 (5 bases). Per the germline V gene, CDR1 is MNHEY and CDR2 is SVGEGT. The CDR3 is made up of 16 amino acids. V was clipped by 5 bases and J by 4 bases, with 18 bases between them. CDR3 residues: CASSRVWAGLNQPQHF. The CDR3 DNA is TGTGCCAGCAGTCGGGTTTGGGCAGGGTTGAATCAGCCCCAGCATTTT.

This clonotype was observed once. This could be a read error, since a much larger clone is one nucleotide away. The chain links TRBV20-1 to TRBJ2-1; D not resolved. The germline V and J ends were trimmed by 5 bases and 5 bases, with 22 bases remaining between them. The CDR3 contains 16 residues. Germline V gene data show CDR1 as DFQATT and CDR2 as SNEGSKA (reference sequence). The CDR3 DNA follows: TGCAGTGCTTCCTTTGAAGGAAGGGTCGACCACAATGAGCAGTTCTTC. Translated: CSASFEGRVDHNEQFF.